This passage covers 24 T cell receptor beta chains from one sample sequenced in a study of cytomegalovirus exposure and HLA in healthy donors (dated by TCRdb to the late 2010s). Receptor amplification or capture employed the immunoSEQ multiplex PCR assay. TCRdb took this table from immuneACCESS and kept in-frame rearrangements with V and J called. Such tables lack part of the clones; where checked against another copy, unresolved V genes explain under half of the gap, and the rest is unexplained. The sample table lists around 99,000 clones, about 90% of them with a count of one. More than 2% of the sample lies in the top ten. What was sequenced was PBMCs. The source is a woman aged 18-35 years in good health and CMV-seronegative.

This sequence joins TRBV28 and TRBJ2-1, with a tentative D call TRBD2 (5 bases). CDR3 length: 19 amino acids. The V gene's germline CDR1 is MDHEN and CDR2 SYDVKM. V lost 6 bases and J 0 bases, leaving 24 bases between the germline ends. CDR3 sequence (DNA): TGTGCCAGCAGGTTAACGGGGTTTTTGGTGAAAGTCTCCTACAATGAGCAGTTCTTC. Translated: CASRLTGFLVKVSYNEQFF.

The V call is TRBV28, the J call TRBJ1-2, with 10 bases lining up with TRBD1. The J segment lost 3 bases and the V segment lost 5 bases, leaving 3 bases of the junction unmatched. Germline V gene lookup returns CDR1 MDHEN and CDR2 SYDVKM. The CDR3 is 14 residues long. The CDR3 region is CASSTTGGHYGYTF. CDR3 bases: TGTGCCAGCAGTACGACAGGGGGCCACTATGGCTACACCTTC.

The CDR3 region is CASSFRRTLETQYF. CDR3 DNA: TGCGCCAGCAGCTTTCGCAGAACCTTAGAGACCCAGTACTTC. J is TRBJ2-5 and V is TRBV5-1; no definite D call. CDR3 length: 14 residues. CDR1 and CDR2 from the germline V gene are SGHRS and YFSETQ. Trimming cost V 2 bases and J 4 bases, with 12 bases left between them.

Only a few counts were recorded for this clone. The V call is TRBV7-9, the J call TRBJ2-6; 9 nucleotides align to TRBD1. The germline V gene encodes CDR1 SEHNR and CDR2 FQNEAQ (reference sequence). CDR3 length: 18 residues. The V and J ends lost 5 bases and 4 bases, in that order; junction bases with no gene match: 12. The CDR3 DNA follows: TGTGCCAGCAGCCTGCCCACAGGGGGCGCAAGGGGGGCCAACGTCCTGACTTTC. This translates into CASSLPTGGARGANVLTF.

The chain carries TRBV6-6 and TRBJ1-4, with D perhaps TRBD1 (6 bases). Germline CDR1 MNHNY, CDR2 SVGAGI (reference sequence). The CDR3 is made up of 16 amino acids. Deletions cut 4 bases from V and 11 bases from J, with 23 bases between. The CDR3 bases are TGTGCCAGCAGTTTGAGGGGGGGTTCCCGGATTGGGAAACTGTTTTTT. Amino acid sequence: CASSLRGGSRIGKLFF.

This sequence joins TRBV13 and TRBJ2-1; 11 bases fit TRBD2. The germline V gene has CDR1 PRHDT and CDR2 FYEKMQ (reference sequence). CDR3 length: 18 residues. V trimming: 4 bases; J trimming: 6 bases; junction bases outside the gene matches: 14. The CDR3 DNA reads TGTGCCAGCAGCTCCTTCAGGGGCCCTGGACTAGCGGGCAATGAGCAGTTCTTC. It specifies CASSSFRGPGLAGNEQFF.

The chain combines TRBV7-2 with TRBJ2-2, with 8 bases identical to TRBD1. With 10 bases clipped from V and 4 bases from J, the junction kept 8 bases outside the gene matches. The CDR3 totals 14 residues. Germline V gene sequence: CDR1 SGHTA, CDR2 FQGNSA. The CDR3 spells CATRAGTGTGELFF. The CDR3 nucleotides are TGTGCCACCCGCGCTGGGACAGGCACCGGGGAGCTGTTTTTT. The variable domain in full, completed from reference TRBV7-2 and TRBJ2-2, reads GAGVSQSPSNKVTEKGKDVELRCDPISGHTALYWYRQSLGQGLEFLIYFQGNSAPDKSGLPSDRFSAERTGGSVSTLTIQRTQQEDSAVYLCATRAGTGTGELFFGEGSRLTVL.

The rearrangement uses TRBV7-9 and TRBJ1-1; possibly TRBD1 for D (5 bases). V was clipped by 1 base and J by 10 bases, with 13 bases between them. Looked up from germline, CDR1 is SEHNR and CDR2 is FQNEAQ (reference sequence). The CDR3 is made up of 13 amino acids. CDR3 sequence reads: CASSLGGVKRAFF. DNA of the CDR3: TGTGCCAGCAGCTTAGGGGGGGTGAAGCGAGCTTTCTTT. Supplemented by reference TRBV7-9 and TRBJ1-1, the full variable domain reads DTGVSQNPRHKITKRGQNVTFRCDPISEHNRLYWYRQTLGQGPEFLTYFQNEAQLEKSRLLSDRFSAERPKGSFSTLEIQRTEQGDSAMYLCASSLGGVKRAFFGQGTRLTVV.

This sequence joins TRBV19 and TRBJ1-2; 8 positions match TRBD1. Losses at the gene ends were 2 bases for V and 9 bases for J; bases not matched to a gene: 14. Per germline, CDR1 LNHDA and CDR2 SQIVND (reference sequence). This CDR3 contains 16 residues. The CDR3 DNA sequence: TGTGCCAGTAGTATAATGAGTCAACGGGCAGGGGGCCGCTACACCTTC. This translates into CASSIMSQRAGGRYTF.

The chain combines TRBV5-4 with TRBJ2-3; D is perhaps TRBD1 (6 bases). Germline V gene data show CDR1 as SGHNT and CDR2 as YYREEE (reference sequence). The CDR3 is made up of 13 amino acids. Trimming cost V 5 bases and J 7 bases, with 14 bases left between them. CDR3 in amino acids: CASRSRGWNTQYF. CDR3 coding DNA: TGTGCCAGCAGATCTAGGGGGTGGAATACGCAGTATTTT. Filled out from reference TRBV5-4 and TRBJ2-3, the complete variable domain reads ETGVTQSPTHLIKTRGQQVTLRCSSQSGHNTVSWYQQALGQGPQFIFQYYREEENGRGNFPPRFSGLQFPNYSSELNVNALELDDSALYLCASRSRGWNTQYFGPGTRLTVL.

This chain joins TRBV28 and TRBJ1-1, with 8 bases lining up with TRBD1. V trimming: 4 bases; J trimming: 11 bases; junction bases outside the gene matches: 3. This CDR3 is 11 amino acids long. CDR1 is MDHEN and CDR2 is SYDVKM in the germline V gene. CDR3 sequence: CASSSDRGAFF. The CDR3 DNA follows: TGTGCCAGCAGTTCTGACAGGGGTGCTTTCTTT.

The genes are TRBV4-3 and TRBJ1-2; D is perhaps TRBD1 (5 bases). Germline loops: CDR1 LGHNA, CDR2 YSLEER. The CDR3 has 14 residues. Trimming cost V 0 bases and J 6 bases, with 11 bases left between them. Here the CDR3 reads CASSQDPREDGYTF. Written as DNA, the CDR3 is TGCGCCAGCAGCCAAGATCCCAGGGAAGATGGCTACACCTTC.

The genes are TRBV2 and TRBJ1-1; a weak D match, TRBD1 (6 bases). The CDR3 totals 12 residues. The V end was cut by 10 bases, the J end by 1 base, with 10 bases between. Germline assignment: CDR1 SNHLY and CDR2 FYNNEI. DNA for the CDR3: TGTGCCAACGGGACACGGAACACTGAAGCTTTCTTT. It yields the protein CANGTRNTEAFF.

The chain combines TRBV27 with TRBJ2-7; 11 nucleotides line up with TRBD2. Germline trimming cut 4 bases from V and 2 bases from J; bases unmatched to any gene: 4. Germline V gene sequence: CDR1 MNHEY, CDR2 SMNVEV (reference sequence). The CDR3 loop spans 15 amino acids. The CDR3 DNA reads as TGTGCCAGCAGTTCTTTAGCGGGAGGGCCCTACGAGCAGTACTTC. Translation gives CASSSLAGGPYEQYF.

The chain couples TRBV19 to TRBJ2-6; 13 bases map to TRBD2. J was trimmed by 0 bases and V by 3 bases; bases with no gene match: 8. Germline V gene sequence: CDR1 LNHDA, CDR2 SQIVND (reference sequence). The CDR3 spans 20 residues. CDR3 in amino acids: CASSMKGTSGTLSGANVLTF. DNA for the CDR3: TGTGCCAGTAGTATGAAAGGGACTAGCGGGACCCTCTCTGGGGCCAACGTCCTGACTTTC.

The chain recombines TRBV11-2 with TRBJ1-1, with TRBD1 matching over 7 bases. Germline values: CDR1 SGHAT, CDR2 FQNNGV. The CDR3 contains 15 residues. The V segment lost 7 bases and the J segment 6 bases; nucleotides outside the gene matches: 14. The CDR3: CASTSRGKGLAEAFF. The CDR3 nucleotides read TGTGCCAGCACCTCCAGGGGGAAGGGGCTCGCTGAAGCTTTCTTT. Based on the CDR3 plus reference TRBV11-2 and TRBJ1-1, the full variable domain is EAGVAQSPRYKIIEKRQSVAFWCNPISGHATLYWYQQILGQGPKLLIQFQNNGVVDDSQLPKDRFSAERLKGVDSTLKIQPAKLEDSAVYLCASTSRGKGLAEAFFGQGTRLTVV.

The CDR3 spells CAGEDSVFSYEQYF. The CDR3 nucleotides are TGTGCCGGAGAGGACTCCGTCTTCTCTTACGAGCAGTACTTC. This chain connects TRBV6-1 to TRBJ2-7; possibly TRBD2 for D (5 bases). The V end was cut by 11 bases, the J end by 4 bases, with 21 bases between. Germline CDR1 reads MNHNS; CDR2 reads SASEGT. The CDR3 is 14 amino acids.

This sequence joins TRBV6-1 and TRBJ1-2, with D possibly TRBD1 on 5 matching bases. The V end lost 1 base, the J end lost 7 bases, and 10 bases lay between the germline ends. CDR1 is MNHNS and CDR2 is SASEGT in the germline V gene. The length of the CDR3 is 13 residues. CDR3 DNA sequence: TGTGCCAGCAGTGAAGAGGCAGGGTCTGGCTACACCTTC. Residues: CASSEEAGSGYTF.

CDR3 region: CAWSLTGGGPPYEQYF. The CDR3 DNA follows: TGTGCCTGGAGCCTTACCGGGGGGGGCCCTCCCTACGAGCAGTACTTC. V is TRBV30 and J is TRBJ2-7; 8 positions agree with TRBD2. J was trimmed by 2 bases and V by 3 bases; bases with no gene match: 12. CDR1 is GTSNPN, CDR2 SVGIG, per germline (reference sequence). The CDR3 is 16 residues long.

The rearrangement joins TRBV25-1 to TRBJ1-4; perhaps TRBD1 as D (5 bases). This CDR3 has 12 residues. CDR1 and CDR2 (germline): MGHDK, SYGVNS. V dropped 5 bases and J dropped 7 bases, with 8 bases sitting between them. The CDR3 here is CASSRGSEKLFF. DNA of the CDR3: TGTGCCAGCAGTCGGGGGAGTGAAAAACTGTTTTTT.

The chain employs TRBV18 and TRBJ1-5; 7 bases match TRBD1. After removal of 5 bases from V and 4 bases from J, the junction contained 2 bases not matched to a gene. This CDR3 region has 13 residues. The germline V gene has CDR1 KGHSH and CDR2 LQKENI. CDR3 bases: TGTGCCAGCTCAAAGACAGGGAATCAGCCCCAGCATTTT. It yields the protein CASSKTGNQPQHF.

This sequence joins TRBV9 and TRBJ1-2; D may be TRBD1 (5 bases). Trimming removed 4 bases at V and 5 bases at J, with 18 bases between. Per germline, CDR1 SGDLS and CDR2 YYNGEE. There are 15 residues in the CDR3. DNA for the CDR3: TGTGCCAGCAGCCCTGGTACCGGGACTTTTTATGGCTACACCTTC. It is translated as CASSPGTGTFYGYTF.

The rearrangement links TRBV7-2 to TRBJ2-7, with D uncertain. Trimming left V 1 base short and J 0 bases short, with 10 bases between. Germline assignment: CDR1 SGHTA and CDR2 FQGNSA. This CDR3 is built from 15 residues. The CDR3: CASSLDPPSSYEQYF. In DNA form, the CDR3 reads TGTGCCAGCAGCTTAGACCCCCCGAGCTCCTACGAGCAGTACTTC.

The gene calls are TRBV19 and TRBJ1-2; D remains unclear. The germline CDR1 and CDR2 sequences are LNHDA and SQIVND (reference sequence). The CDR3 loop spans 14 amino acids. V was cut by 3 bases and J by 4 bases, with 12 bases left in between. The DNA for the CDR3 is TGTGCCAGTAGTATCGAGGGTCGGATCTATGGCTACACCTTC. Residues: CASSIEGRIYGYTF. The full variable domain, in which reference TRBV19 and TRBJ1-2 provide the parts outside the CDR3, is DGGITQSPKYLFRKEGQNVTLSCEQNLNHDAMYWYRQDPGQGLRLIYYSQIVNDFQKGDIAEGYSVSREKKESFPLTVTSAQKNPTAFYLCASSIEGRIYGYTFGSGTRLTVV.